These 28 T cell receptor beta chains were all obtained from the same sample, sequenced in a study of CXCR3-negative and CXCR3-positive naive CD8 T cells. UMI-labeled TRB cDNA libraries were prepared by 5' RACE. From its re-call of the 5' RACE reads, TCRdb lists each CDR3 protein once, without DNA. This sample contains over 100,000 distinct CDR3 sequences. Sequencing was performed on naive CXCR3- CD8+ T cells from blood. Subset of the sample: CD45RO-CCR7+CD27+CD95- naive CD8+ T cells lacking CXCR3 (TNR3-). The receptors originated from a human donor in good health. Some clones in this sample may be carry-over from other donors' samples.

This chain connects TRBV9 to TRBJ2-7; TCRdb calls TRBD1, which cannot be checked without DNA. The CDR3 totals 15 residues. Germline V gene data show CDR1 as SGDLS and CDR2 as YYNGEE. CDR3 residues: CASSVDGGGAYEQYF. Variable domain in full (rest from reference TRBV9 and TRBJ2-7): DSGVTQTPKHLITATGQRVTLRCSPRSGDLSVYWYQQSLDQGLQFLIQYYNGEERAKGNILERFSAQQFPDLHSELNLSSLELGDSALYFCASSVDGGGAYEQYFGPGTRLTVT.

The CDR3: CASSYRTQLEAFF. The genes are TRBV28 and TRBJ1-1. The CDR3 is 13 residues long. The germline V gene encodes CDR1 MDHEN and CDR2 SYDVKM.

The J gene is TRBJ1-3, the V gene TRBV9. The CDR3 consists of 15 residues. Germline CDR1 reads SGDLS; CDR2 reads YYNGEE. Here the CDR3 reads CASSVSVQAGNTIYF.

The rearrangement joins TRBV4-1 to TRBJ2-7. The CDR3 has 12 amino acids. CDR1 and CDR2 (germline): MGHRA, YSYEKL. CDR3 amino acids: CASSQNPYEQYF.

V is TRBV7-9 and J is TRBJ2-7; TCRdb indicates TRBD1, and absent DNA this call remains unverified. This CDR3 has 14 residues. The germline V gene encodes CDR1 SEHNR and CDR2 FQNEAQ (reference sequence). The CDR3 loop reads CASSSPDGTYEQYF.

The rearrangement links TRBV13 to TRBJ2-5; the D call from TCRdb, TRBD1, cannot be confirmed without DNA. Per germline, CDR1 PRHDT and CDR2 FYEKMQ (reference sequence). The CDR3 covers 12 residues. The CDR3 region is CASSSRPRDQYF.

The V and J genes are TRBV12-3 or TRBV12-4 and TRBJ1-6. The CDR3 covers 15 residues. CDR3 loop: CASSLGGPLNSPLHF.

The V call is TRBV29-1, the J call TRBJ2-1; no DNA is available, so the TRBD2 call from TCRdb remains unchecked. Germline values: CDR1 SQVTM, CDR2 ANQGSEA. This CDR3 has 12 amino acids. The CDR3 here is CSSREGGGEQFF.

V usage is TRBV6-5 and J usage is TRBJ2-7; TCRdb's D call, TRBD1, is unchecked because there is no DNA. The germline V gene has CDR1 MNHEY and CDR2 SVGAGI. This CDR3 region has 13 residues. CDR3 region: CANRQGAWHEQYF.

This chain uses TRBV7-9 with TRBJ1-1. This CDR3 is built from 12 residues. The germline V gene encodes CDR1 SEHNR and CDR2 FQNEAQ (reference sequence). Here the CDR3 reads CASSSSERGAFF.

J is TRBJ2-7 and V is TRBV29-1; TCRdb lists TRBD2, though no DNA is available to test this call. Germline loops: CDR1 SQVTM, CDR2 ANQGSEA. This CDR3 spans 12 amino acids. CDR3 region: CSARTSLGEQYF.

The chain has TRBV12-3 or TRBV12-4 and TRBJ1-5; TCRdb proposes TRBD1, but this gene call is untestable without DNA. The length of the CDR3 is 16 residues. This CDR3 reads CASSFRTGEFNQPQHF.

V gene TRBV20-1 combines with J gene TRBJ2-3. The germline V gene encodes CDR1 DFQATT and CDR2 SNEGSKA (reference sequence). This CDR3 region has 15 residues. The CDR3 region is CSARDSGGSTDTQYF.

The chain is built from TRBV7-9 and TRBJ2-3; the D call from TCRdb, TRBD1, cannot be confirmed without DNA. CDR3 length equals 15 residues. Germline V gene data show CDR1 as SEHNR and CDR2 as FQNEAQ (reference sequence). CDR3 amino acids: CASSPGPEQGGLQYF.

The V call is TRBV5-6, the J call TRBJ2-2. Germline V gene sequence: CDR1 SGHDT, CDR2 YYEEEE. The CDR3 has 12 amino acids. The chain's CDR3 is CASSRNTGELFF.

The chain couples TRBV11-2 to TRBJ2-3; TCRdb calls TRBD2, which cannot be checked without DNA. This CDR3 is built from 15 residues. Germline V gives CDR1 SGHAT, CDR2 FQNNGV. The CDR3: CASGFSGGSGDTQYF.

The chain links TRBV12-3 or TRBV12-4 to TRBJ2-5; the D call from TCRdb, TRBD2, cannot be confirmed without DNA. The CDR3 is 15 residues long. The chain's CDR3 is CASSGTSGGEETQYF.

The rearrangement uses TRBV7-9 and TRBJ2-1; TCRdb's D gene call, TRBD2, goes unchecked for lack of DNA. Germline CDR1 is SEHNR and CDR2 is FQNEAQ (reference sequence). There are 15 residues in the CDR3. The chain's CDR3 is CASSLAQRRYNEQFF.

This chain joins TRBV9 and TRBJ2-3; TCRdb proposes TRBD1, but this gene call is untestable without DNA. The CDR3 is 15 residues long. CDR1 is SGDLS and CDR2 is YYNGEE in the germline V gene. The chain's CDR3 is CASSGAGGLADTQYF. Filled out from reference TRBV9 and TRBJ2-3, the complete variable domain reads DSGVTQTPKHLITATGQRVTLRCSPRSGDLSVYWYQQSLDQGLQFLIQYYNGEERAKGNILERFSAQQFPDLHSELNLSSLELGDSALYFCASSGAGGLADTQYFGPGTRLTVL.

This CDR3 is CATSRTHSYYEQYF. The chain employs TRBV15 and TRBJ2-7. The CDR3 covers 14 residues. The germline V gene encodes CDR1 LNHNV and CDR2 YYDKDF (reference sequence).

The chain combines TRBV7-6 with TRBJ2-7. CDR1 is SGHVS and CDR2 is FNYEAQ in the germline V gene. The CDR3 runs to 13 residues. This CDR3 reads CASSPQELNEQYF.

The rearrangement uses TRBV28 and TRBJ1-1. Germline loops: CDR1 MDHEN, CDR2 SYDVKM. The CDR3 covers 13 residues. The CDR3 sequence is CASSLPENTEAFF.

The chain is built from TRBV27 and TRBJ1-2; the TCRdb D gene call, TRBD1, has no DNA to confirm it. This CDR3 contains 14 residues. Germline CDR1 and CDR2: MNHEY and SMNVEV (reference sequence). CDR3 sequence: CASSLSWDRTGYTF.

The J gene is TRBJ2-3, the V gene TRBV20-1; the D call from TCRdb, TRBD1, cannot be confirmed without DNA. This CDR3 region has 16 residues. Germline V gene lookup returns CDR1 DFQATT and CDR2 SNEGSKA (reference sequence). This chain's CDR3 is CSAEPGHLTRSDTQYF.

CDR3 amino acids: CASRRGTVDEQYF. The V gene is TRBV7-9, the J gene TRBJ2-7; the TCRdb D gene call, TRBD1, has no DNA to confirm it. CDR1 SEHNR and CDR2 FQNEAQ come from the germline V gene (reference sequence). The CDR3 length is 13 residues.

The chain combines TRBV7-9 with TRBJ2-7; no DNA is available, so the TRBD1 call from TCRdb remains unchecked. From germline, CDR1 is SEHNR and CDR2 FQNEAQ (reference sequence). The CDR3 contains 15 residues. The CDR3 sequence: CASSSTGERPYEQYF.

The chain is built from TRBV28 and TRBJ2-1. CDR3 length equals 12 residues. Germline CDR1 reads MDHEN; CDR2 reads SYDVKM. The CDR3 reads CASRDRINEQFF. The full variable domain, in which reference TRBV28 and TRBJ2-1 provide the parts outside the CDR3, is DVKVTQSSRYLVKRTGEKVFLECVQDMDHENMFWYRQDPGLGLRLIYFSYDVKMKEKGDIPEGYSVSREKKERFSLILESASTNQTSMYLCASRDRINEQFFGPGTRLTVL.

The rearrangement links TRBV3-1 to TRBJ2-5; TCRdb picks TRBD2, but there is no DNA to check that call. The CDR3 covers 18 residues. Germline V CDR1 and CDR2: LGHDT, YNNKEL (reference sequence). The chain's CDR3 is CASSQDFEGREVQETQYF.